This TCR beta chain was sequenced in a study of shared clonotypes between healthy human individuals. Study-wide results and caveats: The low donor count limited represented genetic and exposure-history diversity.

Worth noting for this clone: Antigen: not known.

Deletions cut 0 bases from V and 2 bases from J, with 20 bases between. The CDR3 runs to 19 residues. Germline lookup yields CDR1 MGHRA and CDR2 YSYEKL. Sequencing used immunoSEQ multiplex PCR; TCRdb keeps in-frame clones, though not all of them. This sample has some 380,000 clones, with just over 95% found just once. The source material was memory CD8+ T cells sorted from blood. Subset described: CD45RO+ cells pooled with CCR7-negative TemRA cells. The origin of this receptor is a man aged 25-45 years in good health. The chain recombines TRBV4-1 with TRBJ2-4; D might be TRBD2 (7 bases). In DNA, the CDR3 is TGCGCCAGCAGCCAAGATGGGGCGGGAGAGGGGGTCACCAAAAACATTCAGTACTTC. This gives the protein CASSQDGAGEGVTKNIQYF.